Sequencing of this T cell receptor (beta chain) was carried out in a study of cytomegalovirus exposure and HLA in healthy donors (dated by TCRdb to between 2016 and 2019). With respect to the entire study: In an earlier analysis of under 600 of the donors, roughly 300 Gb of sequence data and just under 120 million unique TCR beta sequences from some 170 million T cells were reported. A separate validation cohort of over a hundred different subjects was used in addition to the roughly 720-subject first cohort. A later genetic analysis used genome-wide SNP genotypes for about 60% of the roughly 670 donors, treating that subset as a discovery cohort. Several DR-DQ haplotypes were handled as single units for association and clustering because linkage in the cohort was strong. To study patterns of TCR occurrence, a later analysis re-analyzed previously published TCR beta repertoires from 500 to 850 donors and added high-resolution HLA genotyping. Donor age, sex, ethnicity and CMV serostatus were collected together with the repertoire data. The study used immunosequencing to profile the T cell repertoires of more than 650 subjects and linked those repertoires to cytomegalovirus serostatus. Typing coverage varied by locus: about 629-640 donors for A, B, C, DRB1 and DQB1; around 560 for DQA1; more than 600 for DPA1; approximately 470 for DPB1. Roughly 320 gigabases of sequencing data and 75 million to 85 million unique TCR sequences made up an early release that covered 640 HLA-typed donors. Every repertoire in the discovery cohort had been generated on one and the same sequencing platform. High-throughput TCR immunosequencing, statistical association of individual TCRs with disease status, and machine learning were combined to predict cytomegalovirus infection status. HLA typing covered class I and class II loci at four-digit resolution. The study aimed to test whether signatures of past pathogen exposure could be identified by cataloging public T cell receptors. Among about 400 genotyped donors of the cohort, an average of about 220,000 unique TCR beta nucleotide sequences was sequenced per donor, of which roughly 18% were non-productive. The later analysis used no new phenotypic data to find candidate immune exposures, relying instead on TCR beta sequences and their occurrence across donors. An earlier analysis of 587 of the donors used high-throughput TCR beta sequencing to judge whether each TCR beta V gene segment behaved as functional or pseudogenic. The genetic ancestry cluster associated with self-reported Caucasian donors included about 81% of the roughly 400 genotyped donors.

The cohort consisted of hundreds of healthy bone marrow donors. At the time of sampling, all cohort members were nominally healthy, though unrecorded immune exposures were likely present. The donor tested CMV seropositive and was one of the 289 seropositive cohort members. Each donor provided a peripheral blood sample, and peripheral blood mononuclear cells were used for TCR beta sequencing. The Qiagen DNeasy Blood Extraction Kit was used to extract genomic DNA from the blood cell samples. This clone was picked up one time. Its antigen is still unknown. No quality values exist for individual bases; no much larger clone is one base distant. Broad study findings and their caveats: A later analysis associated 15,000 to 20,000 TCR beta sequences with specific HLA alleles at a false discovery rate of 0.05. In the study, 150 to 200 TCR beta chains were listed as associated with cytomegalovirus. The cohort was sequenced for TCR beta chains only, and without alpha or paired-chain data the features that could be detected were limited. In a later genetic analysis, a missense DCLRE1C variant was associated with V-gene and J-gene trimming of TCR beta chains, and the association was replicated in an independent cohort. Three of the identified cytomegalovirus-associated TCR beta chains were confirmed in vitro to be specific for cytomegalovirus antigens. While some public TCRs were present in many individuals, most TCR sequences turned up only very rarely across donors. Correlated functional status among segregating V segments might be attributable to linkage disequilibrium, but an unknown experimental factor could not be ruled out. According to a later genetic analysis, donors in an Asian-associated ancestry cluster had fewer N-insertions in productive TCRs than the approximately 710-donor mean. In a later analysis, the rate of TCR association differed among HLA loci, with DRB1 alleles having the most associated TCRs and HLA-C alleles having the fewest. An earlier analysis of some 590 of the donors showed that most TCR beta V segments appeared in productive rearrangements either about 87% or about 30% of the time, which broadly matched IMGT annotations. Several of the top co-occurrence clusters appeared to be linked to parvovirus B19, influenza, CMV and Epstein-Barr virus, according to a later analysis. In both the original and validation cohorts, the classifier was reported to diagnose cytomegalovirus status with high specificity and sensitivity. A further reported finding was that TCR beta sequences accurately predicted the HLA-A and HLA-B alleles for most subjects in the first cohort. Most CMV-associated TCR beta chains appeared to be HLA-restricted in a later analysis, and the HLA associations seemed to be driven largely by CMV exposure. Because the 87-base-pair reads could not distinguish some IMGT-functional V segments, including TRBV6-2 and TRBV6-3, those segments were excluded. CMV serostatus was the only immune exposure information available for the cohort. Assigning TCR associations to individual alleles was difficult when HLA alleles, especially DR and DQ, strongly co-occurred. Roughly uniform sequencing depth across donors was assumed in presence/absence analyses, although this assumption may not hold. In a later analysis, HLA-associated TCR beta chains were found to be more clonally expanded and to have lower generation probabilities than equally common non-associated chains. The earlier analysis of around 600 of the donors excluded over 15 rarely observed V segments, including chromosome 9 orphons, because counts were too low. Because HLA typing was unavailable for some donors at each locus, only the typed subset was used in association tests. A cluster of highly shared sequence variants was judged likely to be a technical artifact of the sequencing pipeline. The authors suggested that the approach could potentially be generalized to other disease states and immunological phenotypes.

The V end gives up 7 bases and the J end 5 bases, leaving 5 bases in the junction not matched to a gene. The germline V gene supplies CDR1 MDHEN and CDR2 SYDVKM. The CDR3 sequence holds 14 residues, the cysteine and phenylalanine included. The read is trimmed to its CDR3 DNA, 42 bases read in frame from base 1. The library was made by the immunoSEQ multiplex PCR assay. The multiplex PCR relied on a mix of 60 forward primers for TCR Vbeta segments and 13 reverse primers for TCR Jbeta segments. The CDR3 region of rearranged TCR beta genes was amplified from genomic DNA by a multiplex PCR assay. The Illumina HiSeq System was used to sequence the amplified TCR beta libraries as 87-base-pair reads. Per the source publication's procedure: A later analysis counted about 80 million unique TCR beta chains across the 550 to 800 repertoires, and about 10 million of these chains were shared by at least two donors. A nearest-neighbor algorithm error-corrected the raw reads and collapsed the reads into unique sequences, merging closely related sequences to remove PCR and sequencing errors. CDR3 sequences were aligned to IMGT reference sequences to assign V, D and J gene segments. Each retained sequence needed at least a six-nucleotide match to both a V gene segment and a J gene segment. Rearrangements were classified as productive when the CDR3 lacked stop codons and remained in frame with V and J, and all other rearrangements were classified as non-productive. CDR3 was defined by IMGT convention, running from the second conserved V-encoded cysteine to the conserved J-encoded phenylalanine. The earlier analysis of fewer than 700 of the donors excluded sequences that lacked an unambiguous match to a single V gene segment. In an earlier analysis of almost 600 of the donors, a V segment was called functional when productive rearrangements were above 56.7%, and segregating when the standard deviation between donors exceeded 5%. A statistical classification framework was built to diagnose cytomegalovirus status from the catalog of TCR beta chain sequences. In a later analysis, TCR nucleotide sequences were compared against IMGT/GENE-DB human TR gene sequences so that V and J genes could be assigned. The TCRdist pipeline was used in a later analysis to assign CDR3 sequences and most-parsimonious VDJ recombination scenarios. In a later analysis, each TCR beta chain was defined by its CDR3 amino acid sequence together with its V-gene family, and reads without a unique V-gene family were excluded. A later analysis removed nearly 600 highly shared, low-generation-probability nucleotide sequences to deal with suspected cross-contamination and a sequencing artifact. In a later analysis, a clonal expansion index was calculated for each public chain from normalized within-repertoire ranks of inferred template counts. A later analysis computed generation probabilities with a VDJ recombination model fitted to out-of-frame rearrangements, and checked the results against IGoR. In a later analysis, hypergeometric tests were used to score TCR-TCR, TCR-HLA and TCR-CMV co-occurrence, with a repertoire-size bias correction applied to TCR pairs. To estimate false discovery rates, a later analysis permuted the HLA or CMV assignments 20 times. In a later analysis, co-occurring TCRs were grouped using DBSCAN, with TCRdist sequence similarity added in when clustering inside HLA-allele-positive subsets. For co-occurrence clustering, repertoires with fewer than 30,000 or more than 120,000 public chains were excluded, along with roughly 5 repertoires with anomalous nucleotide sharing. TCRdb limited this immuneACCESS table to in-frame rearrangements with V and J called. A share of clones is missing; checked studies link under half to unresolved V genes, and the rest is unexplained. The D gene and trimming were derived from the DNA, and the V and J assignments and clone size from that table. The sample table shows over 150,000 clones, and less than 85% are seen once. Clones ranked in the top ten supply under 5% of the sample.

The chain is made from TRBV28 and TRBJ1-5, and 10 bases in between align with TRBD1. The sample was PBMCs. The receptor's source is a man in his thirties or forties in good health and CMV-seropositive. The CDR3 in this case is CASNPGQGHQPQHF. The sequenced DNA is TGTGCCAGCAACCCGGGACAGGGGCATCAGCCCCAGCATTTT.